These 23 T cell receptor beta chains originate from one sample sequenced in a study of CD8 T cells in ankylosing spondylitis. TCRdb analysed the 5' RACE reads with MiXCR anew, one entry per CDR3 protein. The sample includes some 140,000 distinct CDR3 sequences, approximately 10% seen only once; the top ten take 3.5% to 5%. Sequenced input: blood, either unsorted or a sorted T cell fraction (not recorded which). The source of these receptors is a female donor with ankylosing spondylitis or in good health (not recorded which).

The chain couples TRBV7-8 to TRBJ2-7; D call uncertain. This CDR3 contains 14 residues. V was shortened by 5 bases and J by 3 bases, with 14 bases between the two germline ends. CDR1 is SGHVS and CDR2 is FQNEAQ in the germline V gene. CDR3 bases: TGTGCCAGCAGCGGGGATTCGATCGTCTACGAGCAGTACTTC. Protein sequence: CASSGDSIVYEQYF.

At least ten counts were recorded for this clonotype. In DNA, the CDR3 is TGTGCCAGCAGAGAACTAGCGGGTTCCACAGATACGCAGTATTTT. This translates into CASRELAGSTDTQYF. The chain has TRBV6-1 and TRBJ2-3; 9 nucleotides align to TRBD2. Germline V gene data show CDR1 as MNHNS and CDR2 as SASEGT. The CDR3 is made up of 15 amino acids. V was clipped by 6 bases and J by 2 bases; unmatched bases: 6.

This clonotype was observed at least ten times. The chain carries TRBV11-2 and TRBJ2-7; D remains unclear. The CDR3 contains 11 residues. Germline CDR1 SGHAT, CDR2 FQNNGV. Trimming removed 1 base at V and 5 bases at J, with 3 bases between. CDR3: CASSLGDEQYF. As DNA, the CDR3 is TGTGCCAGCAGCTTAGGGGACGAGCAGTACTTC.

This clonotype was detected ten times or more. This rearrangement joins TRBV20-1 to TRBJ2-5, with 12 bases that match TRBD2. Germline CDR1 and CDR2: DFQATT and SNEGSKA (reference sequence). The V gene end was trimmed by 6 bases and the J gene end by 2 bases; junction bases not matched to a gene: 4. The CDR3 spans 14 residues. The CDR3 DNA follows: TGCAGTGCGGATGGACTAGCGGGACAAGAGACCCAGTACTTC. This translates into CSADGLAGQETQYF.

The CDR3 sequence: CSAGSSSHTETQYF. DNA for the CDR3: TGCAGTGCAGGGTCTTCTAGTCACACCGAGACCCAGTACTTC. This chain connects TRBV20-1 to TRBJ2-5; D gene ambiguous. V lost 6 bases to trimming and J lost 5 bases, with 19 bases between them. Germline V gene sequence: CDR1 DFQATT, CDR2 SNEGSKA (reference sequence). The CDR3 sequence is 14 residues long.

This clonotype was picked up many times. The chain employs TRBV11-3 and TRBJ1-1, with 7 nucleotides matching TRBD1. CDR3 length: 15 residues. The J segment lost 0 bases and the V segment lost 3 bases, leaving 4 bases of the junction unmatched. Looked up from germline, CDR1 is SGHNT and CDR2 is YENEEA. In DNA, the CDR3 is TGTGCCAGCAGCTTTGTGACAGGGTTGAACACTGAAGCTTTCTTT. Its translation is CASSFVTGLNTEAFF.

There are many counts of this clonotype. This chain connects TRBV7-2 to TRBJ2-3; D call uncertain. CDR3 length equals 13 residues. Germline V gene sequence: CDR1 SGHTA, CDR2 FQGNSA. Trimming cost V 5 bases and J 6 bases, with 12 bases left between them. As DNA, the CDR3 is TGTGCCAGCAGCGACCGCGCGGAGGATACGCAGTATTTT. This sequence encodes CASSDRAEDTQYF.

This clonotype was detected ten times or more. The chain employs TRBV12-3 or TRBV12-4 and TRBJ2-2, with 8 bases that match TRBD2. The CDR3 totals 17 residues. The ends lost 4 bases at V and 3 bases at J; junction bases unmatched: 10. The CDR3 bases are TGTGCCAGCAGTTCGCTCGCGGGACTAGGCGACACCGGGGAGCTGTTTTTT. Translated, it gives CASSSLAGLGDTGELFF.

The sample holds many counts of this clonotype. The rearrangement joins TRBV29-1 to TRBJ1-2; the D gene is possibly TRBD1 (6 bases). Germline V lookup: CDR1 SQVTM, CDR2 ANQGSEA. This CDR3 has 15 residues. Between the trimmed V and J ends, which lost 3 bases and 2 bases, there was a span of 16 bases. The CDR3 DNA is TGCAGCGTTGATTGGGGGGCTACAGGGAACTATGGCTACACCTTC. Encoded protein: CSVDWGATGNYGYTF.

This clonotype was counted many times. An end of the junction does not agree with germline; a read error may underlie this. Here the CDR3 reads CASSQTQLAGGGSGRTAVDF. The CDR3 bases are TGCGCCAGCAGCCAGACCCAACTAGCGGGGGGAGGCTCGGGGCGTACCGCAGTGGATTTT. The chain employs TRBV4-1 and TRBJ2-3; the match to TRBD2 covers 12 bases. From germline, CDR1 is MGHRA and CDR2 YSYEKL. The CDR3 covers 20 residues.

This clonotype was seen repeatedly, ten times or more. The rearrangement joins TRBV18 to TRBJ2-7, with a possible D match to TRBD2 (6 bases). The CDR3 covers 13 residues. V lost 4 bases and J 5 bases, leaving 12 bases between the germline ends. The V gene's germline CDR1 is KGHSH and CDR2 LQKENI. This CDR3 is CASSRGVQDEQYF. In DNA, the CDR3 is TGTGCCAGCTCACGCGGGGTTCAAGACGAGCAGTACTTC.

This clonotype was observed many times. The rearrangement links TRBV29-1 to TRBJ2-7; 10 nucleotides match TRBD1. Germline V gives CDR1 SQVTM, CDR2 ANQGSEA. The CDR3 covers 11 residues. Unmatched junction bases numbered 1, after V lost 7 bases and J lost 4 bases. The CDR3 reads CSAGQGYEQYF. The CDR3 region has the DNA TGCAGCGCGGGACAGGGGTACGAGCAGTACTTC.

This clonotype was seen many times. The J gene is TRBJ1-4, the V gene TRBV20-1, with 10 nucleotides matching TRBD1. V shed 4 bases, J shed 6 bases, and the junction held 2 bases outside the gene matches. Per the germline V gene, CDR1 is DFQATT and CDR2 is SNEGSKA (reference sequence). CDR3 size: 13 residues. Here the CDR3 DNA reads TGCAGTGCTAAGGACAGGGGGGATGAAAAACTGTTTTTT. Translated: CSAKDRGDEKLFF.

DNA of the CDR3: TGTGCCAGTAGTATAGGTCTAGCGGGCCTCAATGAGCAGTTCTTC. Translation: CASSIGLAGLNEQFF. The rearrangement uses TRBV19 and TRBJ2-1; TRBD2 matches 8 bases. Germline values: CDR1 LNHDA, CDR2 SQIVND (reference sequence). The CDR3 is 15 amino acids. Trimming removed 1 base from V and 6 bases from J; junction bases left unmatched: 5. The complete variable domain, with remaining parts taken from reference TRBV19 and TRBJ2-1, reads DGGITQSPKYLFRKEGQNVTLSCEQNLNHDAMYWYRQDPGQGLRLIYYSQIVNDFQKGDIAEGYSVSREKKESFPLTVTSAQKNPTAFYLCASSIGLAGLNEQFFGPGTRLTVL.

Turning to this clonotype: A much larger clone is a single base away; this may be a read error. This chain uses TRBV29-1 with TRBJ1-1; 7 bases map to TRBD1. Germline V CDR1 and CDR2: SQVTM, ANQGSEA. The CDR3 has 13 amino acids. The CDR3 DNA sequence: TGCAGCGTTGAAGGACTCGGGACAGCCGAAGCTTTATTT. The encoded protein is CSVEGLGTAEALF.

In its sample, this clonotype was seen many times. The chain uses TRBV5-1 and TRBJ2-7; D remains unclear. Deletions cut 4 bases from V and 4 bases from J, with 15 bases between. Germline V gives CDR1 SGHRS, CDR2 YFSETQ. CDR3 length equals 14 residues. CDR3 amino acids: CASSPQTATYEQYF. The CDR3 DNA sequence: TGCGCCAGCAGCCCCCAAACAGCGACATACGAGCAGTACTTC.

This clonotype was seen ten or more times. The chain is built from TRBV5-1 and TRBJ1-1, with TRBD1 matching 8 bases. The V gene's germline CDR1 is SGHRS and CDR2 YFSETQ. Losses at the gene ends were 0 bases for V and 10 bases for J; bases not matched to a gene: 2. The CDR3 has 12 amino acids. In DNA, the CDR3 is TGCGCCAGCAGCTTGGCTGGACAGGGAGCTTTCTTT. Protein sequence: CASSLAGQGAFF.

There are many counts of this clonotype. This chain uses TRBV12-3 or TRBV12-4 with TRBJ2-1, with TRBD2 identical over 10 bases. V shed 5 bases and J 7 bases; nucleotides not matched to a gene: 5. The CDR3 contains 14 residues. CDR3: CASSPRAGGNEQFF. The CDR3 DNA reads as TGTGCCAGCAGTCCCCGAGCGGGAGGGAATGAGCAGTTCTTC.

This clonotype came up many times. The V call is TRBV12-3 or TRBV12-4, the J call TRBJ2-1; 15 bases fit TRBD2. Losses at the gene ends were 3 bases for V and 0 bases for J; bases not matched to a gene: 6. The CDR3 contains 19 residues. The CDR3 nucleotides are TGTGCCAGCAGTTTCATGGGACTAGCGGGGGGCGGCTCCTACAATGAGCAGTTCTTC. Translation gives CASSFMGLAGGGSYNEQFF.

This clonotype occurred a few times. The V gene is TRBV6-1, the J gene TRBJ2-5; D gene ambiguous. Between the trimmed V and J ends, which lost 3 bases and 2 bases, there was a span of 7 bases. The CDR3 loop spans 13 amino acids. Germline CDR1 MNHNS, CDR2 SASEGT. Here the CDR3 reads CASSDGRQETQYF. The CDR3 region has the DNA TGTGCCAGCAGTGACGGTCGTCAAGAGACCCAGTACTTC.

This clonotype was found many times. The chain is built from TRBV11-2 and TRBJ2-3, with D tentatively TRBD2 (5 bases). The CDR3 is 16 amino acids. Germline CDR1 reads SGHAT; CDR2 reads FQNNGV. Trimming pared 1 base from V and 2 bases from J, leaving 13 bases between. The CDR3: CASSLAGGHLTDTQYF. CDR3 DNA: TGTGCCAGCAGCTTAGCTGGAGGCCACCTCACAGATACGCAGTATTTT.

This clonotype was seen at least ten times. The CDR3 coding sequence is TGTGCCAGCACCTTTTCGGGACTAGCGGGTAGTAACACCGGGGAGCTGTTTTTT. Translated: CASTFSGLAGSNTGELFF. The chain employs TRBV12-3 or TRBV12-4 and TRBJ2-2, with TRBD2 matching over 12 bases. V shed 7 bases and J 2 bases; nucleotides not matched to a gene: 11. There are 18 residues in the CDR3.

This clonotype was seen at least ten times. The V call is TRBV10-1, the J call TRBJ2-1; 9 nucleotides align to TRBD1. Per germline, CDR1 WNHNN and CDR2 SYGVQD (reference sequence). With 6 bases clipped from V and 8 bases from J, the junction kept 11 bases outside the gene matches. The length of the CDR3 is 15 residues. The CDR3 spells CASREAGTGTDEQFF. DNA for the CDR3: TGCGCCAGCAGAGAAGCTGGGACAGGGACCGATGAGCAGTTCTTC.